This T cell receptor (beta chain) was observed in a study of CD8 T cells in Susac syndrome. This CDR3 is 15 amino acids long. Per germline, CDR1 SNHLY and CDR2 FYNNEI. V was pared by 3 bases and J by 1 base, with 10 bases between. Random hexamers primed reverse transcription of about 0.45 to 1 ug RNA. Amplification of TCR beta CDR3 spanned 54 Vbeta and 13 Jbeta via immunoSEQ multiplex PCR. Via MiXCR, TCRdb re-called the immunoSEQ multiplex PCR reads, giving one row per CDR3 protein. The top ten hold roughly 0.21% of the sample, which has 250,000 to 300,000 distinct CDR3 sequences, 75% to 85% seen once. Relapsing-remitting disease, either stable or active, was present in the multiple sclerosis controls, who were treatment-naive patients.

The sequencing input was CD8+ T cells from PBMCs. V usage is TRBV2 and J usage is TRBJ2-1; D call uncertain. The sequence came from a human donor with multiple sclerosis. CDR3 in DNA: TGTGCCAGCAGTGATGATGCAGCATCCTACAATGAGCAGTTCTTC. It is translated as CASSDDAASYNEQFF.